Each of the 21 T cell receptor beta chains below was sequenced from the same sample in a study of T cells after yellow fever vaccination. TCRdb reprocessed the 5' RACE reads via MiXCR and lists one record per CDR3 protein. The data show about 510,000 distinct CDR3 sequences, roughly 22% seen once. Sequenced material: PBMCs, taken 20 to 25 days after the first yellow fever vaccination. The source of these receptors is a young man who received the YFV17D yellow fever vaccine.

The gene calls are TRBV4-2 and TRBJ2-3; TRBD2 is a possible D gene (5 bases). The V gene lost 0 bases and the J gene lost 2 bases, with 18 bases spanning the gap. This CDR3 has 18 amino acids. The germline gives CDR1 LGHNA, CDR2 YNFKEQ. The CDR3 sequence: CASSQDFPRARYTDTQYF. Here the CDR3 DNA reads TGTGCCAGCAGCCAAGATTTCCCGCGGGCCCGATACACAGATACGCAGTATTTT.

This chain connects TRBV6-1 to TRBJ2-7; the D gene is possibly TRBD1 (8 bases). The CDR3 loop spans 14 amino acids. CDR1 is MNHNS, CDR2 SASEGT, per germline. The V end was cut by 6 bases, the J end by 5 bases, with 17 bases between. CDR3 amino acids: CASRPDRGGHEQYF. In nucleotides, the CDR3 is TGTGCCAGCAGACCCGACAGGGGAGGGCACGAGCAGTACTTC.

The chain recombines TRBV20-1 with TRBJ2-3; D is possibly TRBD2 (5 bases). CDR3 length: 14 residues. V lost 5 bases to trimming and J lost 2 bases, with 14 bases between them. Germline CDR1 DFQATT, CDR2 SNEGSKA (reference sequence). Here the CDR3 DNA reads TGCAGTGCTCCAACGGGGAGATTCACAGATACGCAGTATTTT. Residues: CSAPTGRFTDTQYF.

This rearrangement joins TRBV5-1 to TRBJ2-3; 7 nucleotides align to TRBD2. Germline values: CDR1 SGHRS, CDR2 YFSETQ. The ends lost 7 bases at V and 5 bases at J; junction bases unmatched: 4. The CDR3 runs to 12 residues. DNA for the CDR3: TGCGCCAGCCGCGGGGGTCTAGATACGCAGTATTTT. Amino acid sequence: CASRGGLDTQYF.

This clonotype was recorded a few times. The V call is TRBV29-1, the J call TRBJ2-1; 7 bases map to TRBD2. V trimming: 7 bases; J trimming: 6 bases; junction bases outside the gene matches: 15. Germline V gene lookup returns CDR1 SQVTM and CDR2 ANQGSEA. The CDR3 is 15 residues long. The CDR3 region has the DNA TGCAGCGACCTACCTGCTTCGACTAGCTCCAATGAGCAGTTCTTC. Translated: CSDLPASTSSNEQFF.

The rearrangement uses TRBV7-2 and TRBJ2-3; tentatively, D is TRBD1 (5 bases). The V gene's germline CDR1 is SGHTA and CDR2 FQGNSA. V was trimmed by 7 bases and J by 4 bases, leaving 12 bases between them. The length of the CDR3 is 13 residues. CDR3 nucleotides: TGTGCCAGCAAAAGGGGCGTACCAGATACGCAGTATTTT. Residues: CASKRGVPDTQYF.

This clonotype was seen more than once but under ten times. V usage is TRBV12-3 or TRBV12-4 and J usage is TRBJ2-5, with 10 bases matching TRBD1. With V trimmed by 7 bases and J by 3 bases, 5 bases remained unmatched. The CDR3 has 14 residues. The CDR3 is CASTHGTGEETQYF. The CDR3 nucleotides read TGTGCCAGCACCCACGGGACAGGGGAAGAGACCCAGTACTTC.

The chain recombines TRBV30 with TRBJ2-2; D unclear. Trimming pared 4 bases from V and 1 base from J, leaving 10 bases between. Germline V lookup: CDR1 GTSNPN, CDR2 SVGIG (reference sequence). The CDR3 loop spans 14 amino acids. CDR3 DNA sequence: TGTGCCTGGACTAGGGCCATGAACACCGGGGAGCTGTTTTTT. Amino acids: CAWTRAMNTGELFF.

The J gene is TRBJ2-3, the V gene TRBV2; possibly TRBD2 for D (5 bases). Trimming cost V 6 bases and J 4 bases, with 14 bases left between them. Germline values: CDR1 SNHLY, CDR2 FYNNEI. This CDR3 region has 14 residues. The CDR3 DNA reads TGTGCCAGCAGGGCCTCAATCGGGGCAGATACGCAGTATTTT. Translation: CASRASIGADTQYF.

The V call is TRBV7-9, the J call TRBJ2-3; 7 bases line up with TRBD1. Trimming removed 3 bases from V and 2 bases from J; junction bases left unmatched: 2. CDR1 and CDR2 from the germline V gene are SEHNR and FQNEAQ (reference sequence). The CDR3 totals 14 residues. The CDR3 nucleotides are TGTGCCAGCAGCTTTACAGGGGTCACAGATACGCAGTATTTT. It encodes CASSFTGVTDTQYF. The full variable domain, completed using reference TRBV7-9 and TRBJ2-3, is DTGVSQNPRHKITKRGQNVTFRCDPISEHNRLYWYRQTLGQGPEFLTYFQNEAQLEKSRLLSDRFSAERPKGSFSTLEIQRTEQGDSAMYLCASSFTGVTDTQYFGPGTRLTVL.

This clonotype was detected a few times. J is TRBJ2-1 and V is TRBV4-3, with TRBD1 identical over 10 bases. From germline, CDR1 is LGHNA and CDR2 YSLEER. The CDR3 extends over 17 amino acids. Trimming removed 3 bases from V and 1 base from J; junction bases left unmatched: 6. The CDR3 bases are TGCGCCAGCAGCCACGGGACAGGGGCCGGTTCCTACAATGAGCAGTTCTTC. Its translation is CASSHGTGAGSYNEQFF.

This clonotype has more than one count but fewer than ten. This chain uses TRBV6-5 with TRBJ2-2; 7 bases are a match to TRBD1. CDR1 and CDR2 (germline): MNHEY, SVGAGI. With 6 bases clipped from V and 7 bases from J, the junction kept 11 bases outside the gene matches. The CDR3 loop spans 15 amino acids. The CDR3 DNA follows: TGTGCCAGCAGCTTAAACAGGGGAGAGGGCGGGGAGCTGTTTTTT. Encoded protein: CASSLNRGEGGELFF.

The V gene is TRBV6-5, the J gene TRBJ2-2; D possibly corresponds to TRBD2 (5 bases). This CDR3 is 15 amino acids long. Germline CDR1 reads MNHEY; CDR2 reads SVGAGI. The V end was cut by 1 base, the J end by 7 bases, with 13 bases between. The chain's CDR3 is CASSYYTARGGELFF. The CDR3 DNA sequence: TGTGCCAGCAGTTACTACACAGCCCGGGGCGGGGAGCTGTTTTTT.

This clonotype was seen only a few times. V is TRBV5-6 and J is TRBJ1-2; D is possibly TRBD1 (5 bases). V shed 4 bases and J shed 10 bases, with 17 bases lying between them. CDR3 length: 13 residues. Germline CDR1 and CDR2: SGHDT and YYEEEE. The CDR3 DNA follows: TGTGCCAGCAGCAAAAGGGACGGATCTTCCTACACCTTC. It yields the protein CASSKRDGSSYTF.

The chain couples TRBV5-1 to TRBJ1-6; TRBD1 agrees at 9 bases. Germline V lookup: CDR1 SGHRS, CDR2 YFSETQ. V lost 4 bases to trimming and J lost 7 bases; unmatched junction nucleotides: 9. The CDR3 sequence is 16 residues long. CDR3 in amino acids: CASSVTGTGTNSPLHF. As DNA, the CDR3 is TGCGCCAGCAGCGTAACCGGGACAGGGACGAATTCACCCCTCCACTTT.

This clonotype was counted many times. The chain has TRBV12-3 or TRBV12-4 and TRBJ2-1; D not certain. Deletions cut 5 bases from V and 5 bases from J, with 13 bases between. CDR3 length: 14 residues. The chain's CDR3 is CASSLRAVNNEQFF. For the CDR3, the DNA is TGTGCCAGCAGTCTAAGGGCGGTCAACAATGAGCAGTTCTTC.

V is TRBV18 and J is TRBJ2-1, with 7 nucleotides matching TRBD1. V trimming: 5 bases; J trimming: 6 bases; junction bases outside the gene matches: 10. Germline values: CDR1 KGHSH, CDR2 LQKENI. This CDR3 is built from 15 residues. CDR3: CASSAGTVAGNEQFF. The CDR3 region has the DNA TGTGCCAGCTCAGCTGGGACAGTAGCCGGCAATGAGCAGTTCTTC. The whole variable domain, filled in from reference TRBV18 and TRBJ2-1, reads NAGVMQNPRHLVRRRGQEARLRCSPMKGHSHVYWYRQLPEEGLKFMVYLQKENIIDESGMPKERFSAEFPKEGPSILRIQQVVRGDSAAYFCASSAGTVAGNEQFFGPGTRLTVL.

The chain has TRBV7-2 and TRBJ1-5; 8 bases are shared with TRBD1. Germline loops: CDR1 SGHTA, CDR2 FQGNSA. The CDR3 length is 15 residues. The V gene end was trimmed by 2 bases and the J gene end by 7 bases; junction bases not matched to a gene: 7. The CDR3 is CASSLNTGQGQPQHF. For the CDR3, the DNA is TGTGCCAGCAGCTTAAACACCGGACAGGGACAGCCCCAGCATTTT. The variable domain in full, with the rest retrieved from reference TRBV7-2 and TRBJ1-5, is GAGVSQSPSNKVTEKGKDVELRCDPISGHTALYWYRQSLGQGLEFLIYFQGNSAPDKSGLPSDRFSAERTGGSVSTLTIQRTQQEDSAVYLCASSLNTGQGQPQHFGDGTRLSIL.

The chain uses TRBV27 and TRBJ2-5, with D maybe TRBD2 (5 bases). Germline assignment: CDR1 MNHEY and CDR2 SMNVEV (reference sequence). The CDR3 covers 15 residues. With 6 bases removed from V and 5 bases from J, the gap between germline ends came to 19 bases. In nucleotides, the CDR3 is TGTGCCAGCAGCCCGTGGGAGCCGAAGGAGGAGACCCAGTACTTC. It encodes CASSPWEPKEETQYF.

The chain combines TRBV5-1 with TRBJ2-7; D is undetermined. This CDR3 contains 15 residues. Germline CDR1 is SGHRS and CDR2 is YFSETQ. Trimming cost V 0 bases and J 0 bases, with 10 bases left between them. The CDR3 DNA sequence: TGCGCCAGCAGCTTGGGTCCGGTGGCCTCCTACGAGCAGTACTTC. Translation gives CASSLGPVASYEQYF.

The J gene is TRBJ2-2, the V gene TRBV7-3; no clear D. V shed 4 bases and J shed 6 bases, with 6 bases lying between them. The CDR3 runs 12 residues. Germline assignment: CDR1 SGHTA and CDR2 FQGTGA. CDR3 region: CASSSYSGELFF. The DNA for the CDR3 is TGTGCCAGCAGCTCCTATTCCGGGGAGCTGTTTTTT.